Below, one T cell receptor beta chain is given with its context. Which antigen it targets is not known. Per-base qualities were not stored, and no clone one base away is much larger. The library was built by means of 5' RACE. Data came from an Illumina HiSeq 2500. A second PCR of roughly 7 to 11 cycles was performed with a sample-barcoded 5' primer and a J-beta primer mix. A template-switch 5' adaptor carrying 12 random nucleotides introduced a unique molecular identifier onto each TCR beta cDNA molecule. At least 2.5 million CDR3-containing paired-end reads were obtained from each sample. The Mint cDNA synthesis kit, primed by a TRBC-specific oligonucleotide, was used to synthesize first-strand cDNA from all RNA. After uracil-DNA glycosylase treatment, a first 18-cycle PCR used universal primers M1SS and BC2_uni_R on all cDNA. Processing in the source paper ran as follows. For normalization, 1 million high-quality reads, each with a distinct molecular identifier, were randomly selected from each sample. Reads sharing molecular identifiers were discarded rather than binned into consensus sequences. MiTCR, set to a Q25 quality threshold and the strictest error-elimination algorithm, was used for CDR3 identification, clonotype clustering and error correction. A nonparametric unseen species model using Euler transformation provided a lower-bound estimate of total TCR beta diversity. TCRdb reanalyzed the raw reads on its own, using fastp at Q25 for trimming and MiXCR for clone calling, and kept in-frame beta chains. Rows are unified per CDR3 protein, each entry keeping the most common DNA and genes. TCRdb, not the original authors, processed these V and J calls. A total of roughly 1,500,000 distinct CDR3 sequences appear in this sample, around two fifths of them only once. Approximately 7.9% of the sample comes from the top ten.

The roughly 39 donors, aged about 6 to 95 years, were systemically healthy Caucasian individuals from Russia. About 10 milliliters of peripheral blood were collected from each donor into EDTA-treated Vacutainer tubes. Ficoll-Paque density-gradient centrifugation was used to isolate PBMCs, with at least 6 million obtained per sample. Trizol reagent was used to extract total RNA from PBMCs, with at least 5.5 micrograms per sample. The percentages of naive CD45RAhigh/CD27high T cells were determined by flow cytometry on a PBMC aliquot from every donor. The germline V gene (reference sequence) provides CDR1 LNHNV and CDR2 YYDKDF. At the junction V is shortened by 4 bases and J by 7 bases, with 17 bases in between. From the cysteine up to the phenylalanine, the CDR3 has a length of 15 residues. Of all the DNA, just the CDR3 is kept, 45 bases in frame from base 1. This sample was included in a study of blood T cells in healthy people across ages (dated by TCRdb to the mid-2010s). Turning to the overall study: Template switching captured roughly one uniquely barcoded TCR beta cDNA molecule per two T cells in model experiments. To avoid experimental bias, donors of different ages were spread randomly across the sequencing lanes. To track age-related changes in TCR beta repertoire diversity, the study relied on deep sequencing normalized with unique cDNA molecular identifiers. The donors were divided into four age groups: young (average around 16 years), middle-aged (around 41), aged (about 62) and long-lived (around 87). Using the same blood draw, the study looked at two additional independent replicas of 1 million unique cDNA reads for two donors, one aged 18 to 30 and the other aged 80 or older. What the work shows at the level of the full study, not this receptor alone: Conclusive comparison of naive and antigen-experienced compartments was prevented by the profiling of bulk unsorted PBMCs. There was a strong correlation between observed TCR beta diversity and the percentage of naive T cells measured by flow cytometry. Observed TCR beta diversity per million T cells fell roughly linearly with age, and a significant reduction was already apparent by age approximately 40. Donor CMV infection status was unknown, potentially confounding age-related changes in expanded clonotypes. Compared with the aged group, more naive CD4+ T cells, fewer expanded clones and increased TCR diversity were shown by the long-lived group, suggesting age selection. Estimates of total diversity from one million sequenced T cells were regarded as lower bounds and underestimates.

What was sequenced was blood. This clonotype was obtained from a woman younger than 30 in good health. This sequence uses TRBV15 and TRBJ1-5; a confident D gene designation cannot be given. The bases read TGTGCCACCAGCATCAAACGGAGCGCAAAGCAGCCCCAGCATTTT. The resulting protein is CATSIKRSAKQPQHF.